The sequence of this TCR beta chain was determined in a study of blood T cells in healthy people across ages. Whole-study context: T cells yielded about one barcoded beta molecule per two cells through template switching. Regarding the study as a whole: Reliance upon unsorted PBMCs precluded definitive naive versus antigen-experienced comparison. Observed TCR beta diversity showed a strong correlation with the percentage of naive T cells as measured by flow cytometry.

A second PCR, run for roughly 7 to 12 cycles, used a sample-barcoded 5' primer plus a J-beta primer mix. With 12 random nucleotides, a template-switch adaptor tagged each individual cDNA molecule. Using its own MiXCR run on the 5' RACE reads, TCRdb lists one record per CDR3 protein. The sample holds about 1.6 million distinct CDR3 sequences, roughly a third seen once. The CDR3 has 11 residues. V was cut by 6 bases and J by 8 bases, with 7 bases left in between. The V gene's germline CDR1 is WSHSY and CDR2 SAAADI. In its sample, this clonotype was seen a few times. Its matching antigen is unknown. This receptor was taken from a woman in her 30s in good health. The chain couples TRBV10-2 to TRBJ1-4; D uncertain. The specimen sequenced was blood. CDR3 protein: CASRTTEKLFF. The CDR3 nucleotides are TGCGCCAGCAGAACCACGGAAAAACTGTTTTTT.